Included here is one T cell receptor beta chain sequence, with context. What it recognizes is unknown. The sample belongs to a study of somatic mutations in cytotoxic T cells in rheumatoid arthritis. Germline-derived CDR1 and CDR2 are SGDLS and YYNGEE. There are 14 residues in the CDR3. V trimming: 0 bases; J trimming: 7 bases; junction bases outside the gene matches: 3. Produced via immunoSEQ multiplex PCR; TCRdb's table is partial and in-frame only. The sample carries around 19,000 clones, about 80% recorded once. Study-level points and caveats: CD8+ T cells showed clonality that did not differ significantly between patients with rheumatoid arthritis and age-matched healthy controls.

Sequenced input: CD8+ T cells sorted from blood. The receptor was isolated from an adult with rheumatoid arthritis. V is TRBV9 and J is TRBJ1-4, with 7 bases lining up with TRBD1. This chain's CDR3 is CASSVGGGIEKLFF. CDR3 bases: TGTGCCAGCAGCGTAGGAGGGGGCATTGAAAAACTGTTTTTT.